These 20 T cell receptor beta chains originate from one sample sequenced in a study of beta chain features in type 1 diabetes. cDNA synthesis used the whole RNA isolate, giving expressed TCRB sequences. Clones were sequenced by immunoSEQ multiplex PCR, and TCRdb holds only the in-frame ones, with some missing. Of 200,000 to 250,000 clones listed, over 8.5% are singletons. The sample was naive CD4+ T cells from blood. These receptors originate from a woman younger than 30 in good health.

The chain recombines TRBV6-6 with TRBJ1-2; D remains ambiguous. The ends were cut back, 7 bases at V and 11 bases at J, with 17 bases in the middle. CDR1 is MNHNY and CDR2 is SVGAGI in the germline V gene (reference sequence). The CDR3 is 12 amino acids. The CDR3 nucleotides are TGTGCCAGCACCCCCCGCAATCAGTGGTACACCTTC. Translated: CASTPRNQWYTF.

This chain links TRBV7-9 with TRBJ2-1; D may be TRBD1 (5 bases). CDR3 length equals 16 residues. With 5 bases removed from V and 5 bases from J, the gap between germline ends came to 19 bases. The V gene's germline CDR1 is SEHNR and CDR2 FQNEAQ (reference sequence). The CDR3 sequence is CASSQIIRGRHNEQFF. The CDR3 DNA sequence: TGTGCCAGCAGCCAAATTATAAGGGGCCGGCACAATGAGCAGTTCTTC.

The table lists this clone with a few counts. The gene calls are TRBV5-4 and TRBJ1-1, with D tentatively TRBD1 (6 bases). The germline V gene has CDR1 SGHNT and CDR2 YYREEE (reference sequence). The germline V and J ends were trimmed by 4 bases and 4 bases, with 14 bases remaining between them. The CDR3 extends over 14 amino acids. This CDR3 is CASSPGGGATEAFF. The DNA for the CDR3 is TGTGCCAGCAGCCCCGGTGGGGGGGCCACTGAAGCTTTCTTT.

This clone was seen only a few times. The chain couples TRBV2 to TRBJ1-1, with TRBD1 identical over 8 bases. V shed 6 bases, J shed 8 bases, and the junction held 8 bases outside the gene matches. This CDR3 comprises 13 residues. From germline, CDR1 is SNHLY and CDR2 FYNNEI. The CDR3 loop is CASRATGEAEAFF. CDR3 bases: TGTGCCAGCAGGGCGACAGGGGAGGCCGAAGCTTTCTTT.

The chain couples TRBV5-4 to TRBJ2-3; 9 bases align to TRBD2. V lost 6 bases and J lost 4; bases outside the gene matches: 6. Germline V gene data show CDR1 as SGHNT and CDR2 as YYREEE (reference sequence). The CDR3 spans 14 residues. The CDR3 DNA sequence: TGTGCCAGCAACTTAGCGGGAGCGGCAGATACGCAGTATTTT. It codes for CASNLAGAADTQYF.

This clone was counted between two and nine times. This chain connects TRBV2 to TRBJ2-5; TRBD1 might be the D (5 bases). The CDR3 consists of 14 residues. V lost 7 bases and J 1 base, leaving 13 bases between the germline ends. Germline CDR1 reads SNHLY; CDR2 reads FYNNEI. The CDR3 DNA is TGTGCCAGCACGGCAGGGAAGTTCCAAGAGACCCAGTACTTC. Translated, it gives CASTAGKFQETQYF.

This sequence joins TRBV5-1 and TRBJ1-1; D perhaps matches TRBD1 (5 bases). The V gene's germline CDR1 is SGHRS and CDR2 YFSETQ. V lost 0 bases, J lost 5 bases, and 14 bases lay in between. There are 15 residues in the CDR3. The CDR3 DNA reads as TGCGCCAGCAGCTTGGTGGCAGGGAAGGGGACTGAAGCTTTCTTT. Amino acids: CASSLVAGKGTEAFF.

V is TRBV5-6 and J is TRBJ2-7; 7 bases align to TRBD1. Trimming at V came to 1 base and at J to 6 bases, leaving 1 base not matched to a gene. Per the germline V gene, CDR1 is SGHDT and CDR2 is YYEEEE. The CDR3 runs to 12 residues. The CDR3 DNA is TGTGCCAGCAGCTTGTACAGGGGCGAGCAGTACTTC. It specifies CASSLYRGEQYF.

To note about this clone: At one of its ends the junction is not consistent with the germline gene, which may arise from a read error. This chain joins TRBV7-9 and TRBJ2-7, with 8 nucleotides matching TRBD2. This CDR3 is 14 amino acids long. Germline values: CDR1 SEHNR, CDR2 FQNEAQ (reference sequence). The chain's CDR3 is CASSEIPGLDVPNF. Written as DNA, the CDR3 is TGTGCCAGCAGCGAAATTCCGGGACTAGATGTGCCCAACTTC.

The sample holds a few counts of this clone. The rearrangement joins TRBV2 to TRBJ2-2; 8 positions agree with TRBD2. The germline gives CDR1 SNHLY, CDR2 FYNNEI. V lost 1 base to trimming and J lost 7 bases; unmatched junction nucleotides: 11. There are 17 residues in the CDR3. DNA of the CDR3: TGTGCCAGCAGTGAAGTGGGGGGAGCGGGAGTGGTCGGGGAGCTGTTTTTT. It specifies CASSEVGGAGVVGELFF. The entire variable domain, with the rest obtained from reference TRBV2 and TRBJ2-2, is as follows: EPEVTQTPSHQVTQMGQEVILRCVPISNHLYFYWYRQILGQKVEFLVSFYNNEISEKSEIFDDQFSVERPDGSNFTLKIRSTKLEDSAMYFCASSEVGGAGVVGELFFGEGSRLTVL.

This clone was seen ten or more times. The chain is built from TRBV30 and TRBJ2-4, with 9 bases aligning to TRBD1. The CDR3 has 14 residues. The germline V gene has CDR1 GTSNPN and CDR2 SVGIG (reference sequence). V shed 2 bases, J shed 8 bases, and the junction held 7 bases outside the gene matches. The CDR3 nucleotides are TGTGCCTGGAGTTCCCGGGACAGGGATGACATTCAGTACTTC. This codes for CAWSSRDRDDIQYF.

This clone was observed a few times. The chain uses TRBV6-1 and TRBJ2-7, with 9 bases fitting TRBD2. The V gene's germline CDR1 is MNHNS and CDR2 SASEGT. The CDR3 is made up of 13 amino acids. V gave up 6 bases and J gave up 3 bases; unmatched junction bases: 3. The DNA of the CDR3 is TGTGCCAGCAGACAAGCGGGAGGCTACGAGCAGTACTTC. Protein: CASRQAGGYEQYF.

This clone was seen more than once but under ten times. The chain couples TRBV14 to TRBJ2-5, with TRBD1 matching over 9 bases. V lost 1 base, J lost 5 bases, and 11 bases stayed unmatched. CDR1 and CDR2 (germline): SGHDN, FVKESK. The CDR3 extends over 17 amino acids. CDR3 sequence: CASSQGPGQGWRETQYF. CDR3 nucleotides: TGTGCCAGCAGCCAAGGCCCGGGACAGGGATGGAGGGAGACCCAGTACTTC. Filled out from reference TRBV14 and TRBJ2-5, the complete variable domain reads EAGVTQFPSHSVIEKGQTVTLRCDPISGHDNLYWYRRVMGKEIKFLLHFVKESKQDESGMPNNRFLAERTGGTYSTLKVQPAELEDSGVYFCASSQGPGQGWRETQYFGPGTRLLVL.

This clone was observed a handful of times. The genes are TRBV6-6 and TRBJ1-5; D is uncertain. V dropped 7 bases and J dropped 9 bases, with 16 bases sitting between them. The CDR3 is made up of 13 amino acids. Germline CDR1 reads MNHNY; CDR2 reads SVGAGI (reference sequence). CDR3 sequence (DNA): TGTGCCAGCACCCCGTATAGCCGGGGGCCCCAGCATTTT. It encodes CASTPYSRGPQHF.

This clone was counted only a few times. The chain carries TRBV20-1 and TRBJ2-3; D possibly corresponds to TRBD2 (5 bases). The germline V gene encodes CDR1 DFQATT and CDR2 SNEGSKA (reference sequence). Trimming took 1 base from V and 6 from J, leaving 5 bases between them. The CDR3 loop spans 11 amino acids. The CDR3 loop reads CSARAGDTQYF. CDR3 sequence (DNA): TGCAGTGCTAGAGCGGGGGATACGCAGTATTTT.

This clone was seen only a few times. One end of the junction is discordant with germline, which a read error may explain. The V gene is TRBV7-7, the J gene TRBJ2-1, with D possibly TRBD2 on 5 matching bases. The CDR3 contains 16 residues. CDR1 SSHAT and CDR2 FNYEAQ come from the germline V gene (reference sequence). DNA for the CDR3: TGTGCTAGCAGCCCGTGGCGGGCGGGCACCTACAATGAGCAGTTCTTC. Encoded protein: CASSPWRAGTYNEQFF.

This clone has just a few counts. In DNA, the CDR3 is TGTGCCTGGAGTGTACTAGGGGGACTAGCGGGAAACGGGAATGAGCAGTTCTTC. Translation: CAWSVLGGLAGNGNEQFF. The V gene is TRBV30, the J gene TRBJ2-1; 13 bases are shared with TRBD2. Per germline, CDR1 GTSNPN and CDR2 SVGIG (reference sequence). CDR3 length: 18 amino acids. V trimming: 0 bases; J trimming: 7 bases; junction bases outside the gene matches: 12.

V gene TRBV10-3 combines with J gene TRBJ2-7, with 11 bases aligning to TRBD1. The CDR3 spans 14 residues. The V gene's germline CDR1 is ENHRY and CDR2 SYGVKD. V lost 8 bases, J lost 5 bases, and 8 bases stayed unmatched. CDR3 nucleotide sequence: TGTGCCATCGGAGGCGGACAGGGGGCCCACGAGCAGTACTTC. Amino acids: CAIGGGQGAHEQYF.

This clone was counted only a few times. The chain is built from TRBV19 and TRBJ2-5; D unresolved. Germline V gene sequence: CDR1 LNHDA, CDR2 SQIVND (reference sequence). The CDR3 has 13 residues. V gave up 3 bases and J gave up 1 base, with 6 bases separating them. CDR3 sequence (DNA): TGTGCCAGTAGTATGGCTCTCCAAGAGACCCAGTACTTC. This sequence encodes CASSMALQETQYF.

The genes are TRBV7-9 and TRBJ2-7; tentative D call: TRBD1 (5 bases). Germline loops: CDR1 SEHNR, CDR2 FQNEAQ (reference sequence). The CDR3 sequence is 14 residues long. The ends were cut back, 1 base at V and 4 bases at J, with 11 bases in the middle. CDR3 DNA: TGTGCCAGCAGCTTAGGGCAGGGCGAATACGAGCAGTACTTC. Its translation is CASSLGQGEYEQYF.